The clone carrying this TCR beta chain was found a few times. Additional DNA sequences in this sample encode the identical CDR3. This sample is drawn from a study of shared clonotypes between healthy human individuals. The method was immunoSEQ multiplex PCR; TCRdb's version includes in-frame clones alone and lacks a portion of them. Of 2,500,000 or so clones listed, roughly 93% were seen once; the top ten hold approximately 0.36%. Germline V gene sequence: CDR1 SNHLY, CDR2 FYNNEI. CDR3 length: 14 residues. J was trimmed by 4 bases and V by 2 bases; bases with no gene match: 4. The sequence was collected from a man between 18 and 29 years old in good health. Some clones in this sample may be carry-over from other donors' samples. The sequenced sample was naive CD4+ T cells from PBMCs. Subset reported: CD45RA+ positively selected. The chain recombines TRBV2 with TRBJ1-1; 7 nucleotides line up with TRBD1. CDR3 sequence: CASSETGAVTEAFF. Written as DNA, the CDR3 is TGTGCCAGCAGTGAAACAGGGGCTGTCACTGAAGCTTTCTTT.